This passage covers 21 T cell receptor beta chains from one sample sequenced in a study of blood T cell repertoires in COVID-19. Sequencing was performed with immunoSEQ multiplex PCR; in TCRdb, only in-frame clones are kept and a portion is missing. Among over 50,000 clones listed, roughly 88% were seen once. The sample comprised peripheral blood. The receptors stem from a man aged 50-60 years with active COVID-19.

This clone is a singleton in its sample. This CDR3 is CASSRGQGFETQYF. The CDR3 region has the DNA TGCGCCAGCAGCCGAGGACAGGGATTTGAGACCCAGTACTTC. The chain recombines TRBV5-1 with TRBJ2-5; 8 bases match TRBD1. V shed 4 bases, J shed 5 bases, and the junction held 7 bases outside the gene matches. CDR3 length: 14 residues. CDR1 and CDR2 (germline): SGHRS, YFSETQ. The full variable domain, with the rest looked up from reference TRBV5-1 and TRBJ2-5, is KAGVTQTPRYLIKTRGQQVTLSCSPISGHRSVSWYQQTPGQGLQFLFEYFSETQRNKGNFPGRFSGRQFSNSRSEMNVSTLELGDSALYLCASSRGQGFETQYFGPGTRLLVL.

The chain uses TRBV7-2 and TRBJ2-2, with a possible D match to TRBD2 (6 bases). This CDR3 has 13 residues. V gave up 5 bases and J gave up 9 bases, with 13 bases separating them. Germline loops: CDR1 SGHTA, CDR2 FQGNSA. The CDR3 protein is CASSGAGPRELFF. For the CDR3, the DNA is TGTGCCAGCAGCGGCGCGGGGCCCAGGGAGCTGTTTTTT.

The V gene is TRBV30, the J gene TRBJ2-2; D gene uncertain. The CDR3 totals 13 residues. V was pared by 3 bases and J by 6 bases, with 11 bases between. The germline CDR1 and CDR2 sequences are GTSNPN and SVGIG (reference sequence). The chain's CDR3 is CAWRGLGPGELFF. The CDR3 DNA sequence: TGTGCCTGGAGGGGTCTTGGGCCCGGGGAGCTGTTTTTT.

This clone appeared once. The chain is built from TRBV4-1 and TRBJ2-2; 8 nucleotides match TRBD2. In germline, CDR1 is MGHRA, CDR2 YSYEKL. V shed 5 bases, J shed 7 bases, and the junction held 6 bases outside the gene matches. The CDR3 sequence is 14 residues long. CDR3 sequence (DNA): TGCGCCAGCAGCGAGCGGGGGACTATCGGGGAGCTGTTTTTT. It specifies CASSERGTIGELFF.

V usage is TRBV16 and J usage is TRBJ2-7, with 9 bases aligning to TRBD1. CDR1 is KGHSY and CDR2 is FQNENV in the germline V gene. The CDR3 sequence is 15 residues long. J was trimmed by 9 bases and V by 0 bases; bases with no gene match: 9. CDR3 amino acids: CASSQSRGDRVTQYF. In DNA form, the CDR3 reads TGTGCCAGCAGCCAATCGAGGGGGGACAGGGTTACGCAGTACTTC.

The chain carries TRBV20-1 and TRBJ2-7; maybe TRBD2 (6 bases). There are 12 residues in the CDR3. Trimming took 3 bases from V and 5 from J, leaving 11 bases between them. Per germline, CDR1 DFQATT and CDR2 SNEGSKA (reference sequence). The CDR3 DNA follows: TGCAGTGCTAGTGGAGGGAGGCACGAGCAGTACTTC. The encoded protein is CSASGGRHEQYF.

V usage is TRBV2 and J usage is TRBJ2-5, with D unresolved. Trimming cost V 6 bases and J 5 bases, with 22 bases left between them. CDR1 SNHLY and CDR2 FYNNEI come from the germline V gene. CDR3 length equals 16 residues. CDR3 sequence: CASRPSLAGAGETQYF. The CDR3 coding sequence is TGTGCCAGCAGGCCCTCCCTTGCTGGAGCCGGGGAGACCCAGTACTTC.

The V gene is TRBV27, the J gene TRBJ2-1, with TRBD2 matching over 15 bases. Looked up from germline, CDR1 is MNHEY and CDR2 is SMNVEV (reference sequence). This CDR3 has 19 amino acids. V was pared by 5 bases and J by 4 bases, with 12 bases of the junction left unmatched. The CDR3 DNA follows: TGTGCCAGCAGTCAAGCCCGGACTAGCGGGGGGGCGGGTTACAATGAGCAGTTCTTC. It specifies CASSQARTSGGAGYNEQFF.

This chain connects TRBV7-9 to TRBJ2-7; 10 nucleotides agree with TRBD2. Germline V gene data show CDR1 as SEHNR and CDR2 as FQNEAQ (reference sequence). The CDR3 has 16 residues. Germline trimming cut 2 bases from V and 4 bases from J; bases unmatched to any gene: 8. The CDR3: CASSLLSGGAQYEQYF. CDR3 DNA: TGTGCCAGCAGCTTATTGAGCGGGGGGGCTCAATACGAGCAGTACTTC.

V and J are TRBV7-9 and TRBJ1-1, with unresolved D. This CDR3 has 13 residues. V was shortened by 3 bases and J by 7 bases, with 12 bases between the two germline ends. Germline CDR1 reads SEHNR; CDR2 reads FQNEAQ (reference sequence). The CDR3, as DNA: TGTGCCAGCAGCTTTGATGGACGGGGTGAAGCTTTCTTT. Translating it yields CASSFDGRGEAFF.

The J gene is TRBJ2-1, the V gene TRBV6-2 or TRBV6-3, with 9 bases matching TRBD2. CDR3 length: 17 residues. Germline V gene lookup returns CDR1 MNHEY and CDR2 SVGEGT. The junction had 8 bases not matched to a gene; V was cut back by 2 bases and J by 3 bases. The CDR3 is CASSYIAAGGDYNEQFF. The CDR3 DNA reads as TGTGCCAGCAGTTACATTGCGGCGGGGGGGGACTACAATGAGCAGTTCTTC.

The genes are TRBV10-1 and TRBJ2-3; 10 bases are a match to TRBD2. This CDR3 spans 16 amino acids. V was pared by 1 base and J by 5 bases, with 6 bases of the junction left unmatched. The germline V gene encodes CDR1 WNHNN and CDR2 SYGVQD (reference sequence). CDR3 sequence: CASSECERGGEDTQYF. CDR3 bases: TGCGCCAGCAGTGAGTGTGAGCGGGGGGGAGAAGATACGCAGTATTTT.

In its sample, this clone was seen once. The chain has TRBV6-4 and TRBJ2-7; 9 bases are a match to TRBD2. V gave up 6 bases and J gave up 4 bases; unmatched junction bases: 7. The CDR3 consists of 14 residues. Germline V gene sequence: CDR1 MRHNA, CDR2 SNTAGT. The CDR3: CASSSSGIRYEQYF. CDR3 sequence (DNA): TGTGCCAGCAGCTCTAGCGGGATAAGGTACGAGCAGTACTTC.

This clone was counted only a few times. The rearrangement joins TRBV6-2 or TRBV6-3 to TRBJ2-7, with 9 bases matching TRBD1. Germline CDR1 reads MNHEY; CDR2 reads SVGEGT. J lost 0 bases, V lost 5 bases, and 8 bases had no gene match. The length of the CDR3 is 16 residues. The CDR3 DNA reads as TGTGCCAGCAGTGACCCAGGACAGGGGAGCTCCTACGAGCAGTACTTC. Translating gives CASSDPGQGSSYEQYF.

V usage is TRBV12-3 or TRBV12-4 and J usage is TRBJ1-5; D gene unclear. The germline V and J ends were trimmed by 3 bases and 4 bases, with 7 bases remaining between them. The CDR3 has 13 amino acids. DNA of the CDR3: TGTGCCAGCAGTTTTCGGGTTAATCAGCCCCAGCATTTT. Translation gives CASSFRVNQPQHF.

V and J are TRBV15 and TRBJ1-3; 9 positions agree with TRBD1. CDR3 length: 14 amino acids. The germline CDR1 and CDR2 sequences are LNHNV and YYDKDF (reference sequence). V was clipped by 6 bases and J by 2 bases; unmatched bases: 2. CDR3 loop: CATRQGAAGNTIYF. The DNA for the CDR3 is TGTGCCACCAGACAGGGGGCGGCTGGAAACACCATATATTTT.

The chain has TRBV6-2 or TRBV6-3 and TRBJ1-5; 10 positions match TRBD1. CDR3 length: 14 amino acids. V lost 5 bases and J lost 6; bases outside the gene matches: 4. Germline-derived CDR1 and CDR2 are MNHEY and SVGEGT. This chain's CDR3 is CASSTGTGVQPQHF. The CDR3 nucleotides read TGTGCCAGCAGTACCGGGACAGGGGTTCAGCCCCAGCATTTT.

The chain uses TRBV7-2 and TRBJ2-5; TRBD2 agrees at 9 bases. CDR3 size: 16 residues. CDR1 and CDR2 (germline): SGHTA, FQGNSA. Trimming at V came to 5 bases and at J to 5 bases, leaving 12 bases not matched to a gene. CDR3: CASSPRRSGGLETQYF. In DNA form, the CDR3 reads TGTGCCAGCAGCCCCAGGAGGAGCGGGGGGTTGGAGACCCAGTACTTC.

The chain carries TRBV11-1 and TRBJ2-7; a weak D match, TRBD2 (5 bases). The CDR3 is 14 residues long. The V gene's germline CDR1 is SGHAT and CDR2 FQDESV (reference sequence). The V end lost 2 bases, the J end lost 6 bases, and 14 bases lay between the germline ends. The CDR3 loop is CASSLIAGVGEQYF. CDR3 DNA sequence: TGTGCCAGCAGCTTAATCGCCGGGGTGGGCGAGCAGTACTTC.

CDR3 residues: CASSYRGGTYEQYF. CDR3 nucleotides: TGTGCCAGCAGTTACCGTGGAGGTACCTACGAGCAGTACTTC. The gene calls are TRBV6-5 and TRBJ2-7; D perhaps matches TRBD2 (5 bases). The CDR3 length is 14 residues. The germline V gene encodes CDR1 MNHEY and CDR2 SVGAGI. V lost 2 bases and J lost 2, with 10 bases in between.

The rearrangement joins TRBV5-4 to TRBJ2-3; TRBD1 might be the D (6 bases). The V gene lost 0 bases and the J gene lost 3 bases, with 14 bases spanning the gap. This CDR3 region has 16 residues. The germline CDR1 and CDR2 sequences are SGHNT and YYREEE (reference sequence). CDR3 residues: CASSLGAGVRTDTQYF. CDR3 nucleotide sequence: TGTGCCAGCAGCTTGGGGGCAGGGGTTAGAACAGATACGCAGTATTTT.